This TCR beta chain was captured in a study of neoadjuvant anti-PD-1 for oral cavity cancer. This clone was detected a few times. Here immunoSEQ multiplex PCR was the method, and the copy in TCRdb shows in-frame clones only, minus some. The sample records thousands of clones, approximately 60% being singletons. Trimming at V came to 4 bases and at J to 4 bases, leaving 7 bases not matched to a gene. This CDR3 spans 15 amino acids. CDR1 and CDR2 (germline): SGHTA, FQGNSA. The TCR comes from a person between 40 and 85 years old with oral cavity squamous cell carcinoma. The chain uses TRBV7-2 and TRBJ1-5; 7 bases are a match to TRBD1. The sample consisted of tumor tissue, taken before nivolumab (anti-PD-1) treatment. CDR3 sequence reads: CASSYSLGQNQPQHF. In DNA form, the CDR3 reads TGTGCCAGCAGCTACTCCCTGGGACAGAATCAGCCCCAGCATTTT.